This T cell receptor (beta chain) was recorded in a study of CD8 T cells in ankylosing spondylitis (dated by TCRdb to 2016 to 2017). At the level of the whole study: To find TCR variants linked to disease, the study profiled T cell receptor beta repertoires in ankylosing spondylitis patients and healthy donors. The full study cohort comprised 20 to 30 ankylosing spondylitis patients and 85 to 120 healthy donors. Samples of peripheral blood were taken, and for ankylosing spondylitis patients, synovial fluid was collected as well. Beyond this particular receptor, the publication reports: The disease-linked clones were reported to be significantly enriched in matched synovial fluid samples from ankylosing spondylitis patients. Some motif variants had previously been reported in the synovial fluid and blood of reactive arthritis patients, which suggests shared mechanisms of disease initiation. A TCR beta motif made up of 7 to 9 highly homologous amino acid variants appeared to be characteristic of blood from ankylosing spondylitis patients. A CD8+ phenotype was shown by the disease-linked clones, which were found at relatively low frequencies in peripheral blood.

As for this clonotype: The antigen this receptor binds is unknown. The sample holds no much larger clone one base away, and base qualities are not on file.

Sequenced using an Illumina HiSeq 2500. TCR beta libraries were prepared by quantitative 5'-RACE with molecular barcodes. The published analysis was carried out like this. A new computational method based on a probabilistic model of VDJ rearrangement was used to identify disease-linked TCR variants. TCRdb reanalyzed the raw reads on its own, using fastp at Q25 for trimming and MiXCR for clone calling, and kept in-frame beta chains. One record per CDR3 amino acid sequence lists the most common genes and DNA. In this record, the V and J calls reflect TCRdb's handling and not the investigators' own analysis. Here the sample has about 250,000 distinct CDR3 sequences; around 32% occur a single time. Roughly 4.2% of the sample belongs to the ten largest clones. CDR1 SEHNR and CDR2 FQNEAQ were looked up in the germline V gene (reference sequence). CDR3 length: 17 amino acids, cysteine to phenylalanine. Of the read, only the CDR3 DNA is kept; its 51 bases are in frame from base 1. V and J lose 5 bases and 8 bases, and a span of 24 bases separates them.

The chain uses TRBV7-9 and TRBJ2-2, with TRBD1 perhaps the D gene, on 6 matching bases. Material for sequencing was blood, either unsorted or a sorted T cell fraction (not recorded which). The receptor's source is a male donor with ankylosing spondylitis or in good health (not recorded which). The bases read TGTGCCAGCAGCCCGCCGCTTCCCAGGGGCGTGTTTGGGGAGCTGTTTTTT. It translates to CASSPPLPRGVFGELFF.